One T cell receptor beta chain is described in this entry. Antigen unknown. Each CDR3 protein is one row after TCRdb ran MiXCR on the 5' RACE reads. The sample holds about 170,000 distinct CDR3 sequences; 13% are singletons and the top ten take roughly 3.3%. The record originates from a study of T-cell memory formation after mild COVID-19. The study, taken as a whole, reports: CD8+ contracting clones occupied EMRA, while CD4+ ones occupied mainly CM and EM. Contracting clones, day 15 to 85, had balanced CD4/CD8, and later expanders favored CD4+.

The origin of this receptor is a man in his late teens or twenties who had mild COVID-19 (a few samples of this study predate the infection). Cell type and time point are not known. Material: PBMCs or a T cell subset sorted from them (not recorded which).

The CDR3 DNA reads as TGTGCCAGCACCTCCGACAGGAATCAGCCCCAGCATTTT. Amino acids: CASTSDRNQPQHF. The V call is TRBV27, the J call TRBJ1-5, with a weak D call TRBD1 (6 bases). CDR1 is MNHEY, CDR2 SMNVEV, per germline (reference sequence). V gave up 7 bases and J gave up 4 bases, with 11 bases separating them. This CDR3 region has 13 residues.